This T cell receptor beta chain was identified during a study of molecular identifiers for immune sequencing clone quantification. Study context: Within a replicate experiment, RNA obtained from either about 20,000 or 100,000 naive CD8 cells was divided into five aliquots, and four of those aliquots were then sequenced. Regarding the study as a whole: Under 1% of molecules in naive cells, but over 98% of effector molecules, belonged to clones above 20 RNA copies. With a barcode shared among identical TCR molecules, highly expanded clone sizes could be underestimated.

One entry per CDR3 protein results from TCRdb running MiXCR on the PCR reads. Of about 640,000 distinct CDR3 sequences in the sample, 15% to 20% are singletons; the top ten hold 0.7% to 1%. Naive CD8 libraries were made from roughly 20,000 to 1,000,000 sorted cells, and they used 10%, 30% or 50% RNA. To note about this clonotype: Antigen unknown.

This CDR3 is built from 14 residues. Germline V gene sequence: CDR1 SGHVS, CDR2 FNYEAQ. The V end was cut by 1 base, the J end by 7 bases, with 10 bases between. Sequenced sample: naive CD8+ T cells from blood, with Jurkat cell RNA spiked in. The subset: FACS-sorted CD8+CD4-CCR7+CD45RA+ naive T cells. The chain joins TRBV7-6 to TRBJ2-2, with D possibly matching TRBD1 (5 bases). The receptor's source is a human donor in good health. Some libraries in this study had Jurkat cell RNA spiked in. The CDR3 sequence: CASSLEWGGGELFF. In DNA, the CDR3 is TGTGCCAGCAGCTTAGAATGGGGCGGCGGGGAGCTGTTTTTT.